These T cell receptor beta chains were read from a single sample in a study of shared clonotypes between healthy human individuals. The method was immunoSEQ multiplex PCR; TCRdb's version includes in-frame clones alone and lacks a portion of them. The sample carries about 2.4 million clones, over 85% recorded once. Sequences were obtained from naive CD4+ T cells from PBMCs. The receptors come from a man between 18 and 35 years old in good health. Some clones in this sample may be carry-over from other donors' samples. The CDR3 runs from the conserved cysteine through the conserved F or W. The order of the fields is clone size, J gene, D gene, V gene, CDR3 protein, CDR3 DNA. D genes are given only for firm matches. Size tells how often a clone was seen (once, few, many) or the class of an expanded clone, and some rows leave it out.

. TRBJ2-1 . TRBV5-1 CASSFIPRTDSNEQFF TGCGCCAGCAGCTTTATCCCCCGGACAGACAGCAATGAGCAGTTCTTC
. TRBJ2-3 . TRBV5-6 CASSLESTPTDTQYF TGTGCCAGCAGCTTGGAATCGACCCCCACAGATACGCAGTATTTT
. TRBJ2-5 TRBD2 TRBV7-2 CASKLGRGETQYF TGTGCCAGCAAACTAGGGAGGGGAGAGACCCAGTACTTC
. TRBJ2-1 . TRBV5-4 CASTWGTVSSYNEQFF TGTGCCAGCACTTGGGGGACGGTGAGCTCCTACAATGAGCAGTTCTTC
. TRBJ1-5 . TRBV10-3 CAISGAQGNNQPQHF TGTGCCATCAGTGGCGCGCAGGGGAATAATCAGCCCCAGCATTTT
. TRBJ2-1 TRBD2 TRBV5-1 CASSLGTSGQSEQFF TGCGCCAGCAGCTTAGGGACTAGCGGGCAGTCGGAGCAGTTCTTC
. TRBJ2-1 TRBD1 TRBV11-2 CASSFTGGSYNEQFF TGTGCCAGCAGCTTTACAGGGGGCTCCTACAATGAGCAGTTCTTC
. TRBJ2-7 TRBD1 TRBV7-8 CASSPPRQGTNEQYF TGTGCCAGCAGCCCACCCCGACAGGGAACAAACGAGCAGTACTTC
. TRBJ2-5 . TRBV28 CASSAAQETQYF TGTGCCAGCAGCGCCGCCCAAGAGACCCAGTACTTC
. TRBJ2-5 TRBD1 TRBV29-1 CSVHRGLQETQYF TGCAGCGTCCACAGGGGCCTCCAAGAGACCCAGTACTTC
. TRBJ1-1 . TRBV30 CAWRTTANTEAFF TGTGCCTGGAGGACAACCGCGAACACTGAAGCTTTCTTT
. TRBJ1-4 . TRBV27 CASSLSQRTFGKLFF TGTGCCAGCAGTTTAAGTCAAAGGACATTTGGGAAACTGTTTTTT
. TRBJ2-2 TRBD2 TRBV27 CASSLTPLAGGPSGELFF TGTGCCAGCAGTTTGACACCTTTGGCGGGAGGGCCTTCCGGGGAGCTGTTTTTT
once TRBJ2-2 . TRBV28 CASSLLTGELFF TGTGCCAGCAGTTTATTGACCGGGGAGCTGTTTTTT
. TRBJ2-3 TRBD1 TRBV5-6 CASSLGQGDTDTQYF TGTGCCAGCAGCTTGGGTCAGGGGGATACAGATACGCAGTATTTT
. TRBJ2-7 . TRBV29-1 CSVEDFLQGSYEQYF TGCAGCGTTGAAGATTTTCTACAGGGATCCTACGAGCAGTACTTC
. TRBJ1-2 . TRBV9 CASSVGTGAYYGYTF TGTGCCAGCAGCGTAGGTACAGGCGCCTACTATGGCTACACCTTC
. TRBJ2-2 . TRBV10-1 CASSDVGGPDTGELFF TGCGCCAGCAGTGATGTTGGTGGGCCCGACACCGGGGAGCTGTTTTTT
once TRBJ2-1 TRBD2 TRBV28 CASSQTSGEYNEQFF TGTGCCAGCAGCCAGACTAGCGGGGAATACAATGAGCAGTTCTTC
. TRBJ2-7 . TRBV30 CAWSVPRLSYEQYF TGTGCCTGGAGTGTACCGAGACTCTCATACGAGCAGTACTTC
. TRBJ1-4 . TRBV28 CASSSSQWAVDEKLFF TGTGCCAGCAGTTCGTCACAGTGGGCGGTCGATGAAAAACTGTTTTTT